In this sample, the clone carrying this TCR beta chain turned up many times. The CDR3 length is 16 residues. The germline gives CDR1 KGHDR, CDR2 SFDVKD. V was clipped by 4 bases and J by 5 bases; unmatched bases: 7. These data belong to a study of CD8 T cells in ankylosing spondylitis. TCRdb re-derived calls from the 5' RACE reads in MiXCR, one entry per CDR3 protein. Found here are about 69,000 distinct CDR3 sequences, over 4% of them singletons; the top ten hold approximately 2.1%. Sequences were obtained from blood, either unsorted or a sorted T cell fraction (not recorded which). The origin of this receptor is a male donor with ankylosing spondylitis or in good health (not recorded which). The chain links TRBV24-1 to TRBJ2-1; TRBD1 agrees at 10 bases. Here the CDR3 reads CATSDYSGQGNNEQFF. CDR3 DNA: TGTGCCACCAGTGACTACTCGGGACAGGGGAACAATGAGCAGTTCTTC.